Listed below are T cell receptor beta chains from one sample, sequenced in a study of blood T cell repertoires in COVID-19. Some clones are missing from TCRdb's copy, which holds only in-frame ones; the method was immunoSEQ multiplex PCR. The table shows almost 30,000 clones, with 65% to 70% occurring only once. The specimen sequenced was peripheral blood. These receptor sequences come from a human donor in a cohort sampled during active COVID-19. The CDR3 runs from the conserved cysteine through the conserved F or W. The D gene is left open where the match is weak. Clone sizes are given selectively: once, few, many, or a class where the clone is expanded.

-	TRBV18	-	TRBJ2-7	TGTGCCAGCTCACCACCTGGCAGGGGCGCCTACGAGCAGTACTTC	CASSPPGRGAYEQYF
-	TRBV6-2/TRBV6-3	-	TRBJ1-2	TGTGCCAGCAGTTACCTGGAGAACGGCTACACCTTC	CASSYLENGYTF
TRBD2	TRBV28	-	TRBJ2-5	TGTGCCAGCAGGGGCCCTAGCGGAGCCCAAGAGACCCAGTACTTC	CASRGPSGAQETQYF
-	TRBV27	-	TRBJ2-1	TGTGCCAGCAGTTCCCGGGAAGTGACCGGCAATGAGCAGTTCTTC	CASSSREVTGNEQFF
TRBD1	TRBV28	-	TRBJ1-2	TGTGCCAGCAGTCCGGGACAGAGCTATGGCTACACCTTC	CASSPGQSYGYTF
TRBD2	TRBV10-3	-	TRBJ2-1	TGTGCCATCAGCGTCGCGGGGGACCCAGTCAATGAGCAGTTCTTC	CAISVAGDPVNEQFF
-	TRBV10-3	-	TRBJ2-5	TGTGCCATCAGTGAGGAGTTGCGGCCCCAAGAGACCCAGTACTTC	CAISEELRPQETQYF
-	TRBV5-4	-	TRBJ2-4	TGTGCCAGCAGCTTGGGCGGAGCCAAAAACATTCAGTACTTC	CASSLGGAKNIQYF
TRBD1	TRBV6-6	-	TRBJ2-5	TGTGCCAGCCTACAGGGGGGACAGCCCCGAGAGACCCAGTACTTC	CASLQGGQPRETQYF
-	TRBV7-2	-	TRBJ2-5	TGTGCCAGCAGCTTAGCCTCTGACTTTCCGTACTTC	CASSLASDFPYF
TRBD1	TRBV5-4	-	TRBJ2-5	TGTGCCAGCAGCTTTGGACCGGGACAGACGGAGACCCAGTACTTC	CASSFGPGQTETQYF
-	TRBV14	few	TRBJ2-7	TGTGCCAGCAGTCCCAGGGGCTACGAGCAGTACTTC	CASSPRGYEQYF
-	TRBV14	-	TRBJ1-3	TGTGCCAGCAGCCAAGATTATCTGACCATATATTTT	CASSQDYLTIYF
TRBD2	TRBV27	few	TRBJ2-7	TGTGCCAGCAGTCCTTCTTGGACTAGCGTCACCTACGAGCAGTACTTC	CASSPSWTSVTYEQYF
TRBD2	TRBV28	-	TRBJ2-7	TGTGCCAGCAGTGGAGGGACTAGCGGGAATCGCAAGCAGTACTTC	CASSGGTSGNRKQYF
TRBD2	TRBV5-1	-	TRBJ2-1	TGCGCCAGCAGCTTGGGACTAGCGGGAGCCAATGAGCAGTTCTTC	CASSLGLAGANEQFF
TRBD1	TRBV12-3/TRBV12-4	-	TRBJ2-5	TGTGCCAGCAGTCCTGACAGGGAGGAGACCCAGTACTTC	CASSPDREETQYF
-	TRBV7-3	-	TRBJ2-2	TGTGCCAGCAGCTTACAGGGGACTAAGAACACCGGGGAGCTGTTTTTT	CASSLQGTKNTGELFF
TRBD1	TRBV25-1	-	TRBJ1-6	TGTGCCAGCAGTGACGAGACAGGGGGGAATTCACCCCTCCACTTT	CASSDETGGNSPLHF
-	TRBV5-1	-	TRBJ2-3	TGCGCCAGCACTGTGGGCACCAAATTCACAGATACGCAGTATTTT	CASTVGTKFTDTQYF
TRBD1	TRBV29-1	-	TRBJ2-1	TGCAGCGGGGGACAGGGGAATGAGCAGTTCTTC	CSGGQGNEQFF
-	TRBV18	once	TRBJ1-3	TGTGCCAGCTCACTCCCGGGATCTTCTTCTGGAAACACCATATATTTT	CASSLPGSSSGNTIYF
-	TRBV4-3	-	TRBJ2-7	TGCGCCAGCAGCCAAGATAGAGGGTCCTACGAGCAGTACTTC	CASSQDRGSYEQYF
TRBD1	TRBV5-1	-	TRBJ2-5	TGCGCCAGCAGCTGGACAGGGAACCAAGAGACCCAGTACTTC	CASSWTGNQETQYF
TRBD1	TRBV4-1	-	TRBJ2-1	TGCGCCAGCAGCCAAGACCGACAGGGTAGAAATGAGCAGTTCTTC	CASSQDRQGRNEQFF
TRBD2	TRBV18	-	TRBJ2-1	TGTGCCAGCTCCACCGGGGCGGGGGTACCCAATGAGCAGTTCTTC	CASSTGAGVPNEQFF
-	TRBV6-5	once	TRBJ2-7	TGTGCCAGCAGTTACTCCCGGACAGACCTCAGCCACGAGCAGTACTTC	CASSYSRTDLSHEQYF
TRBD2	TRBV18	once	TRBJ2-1	TGTGCCAGCTCACGGACTAGCGGGAGAACAGGCAATGAGCAGTTCTTC	CASSRTSGRTGNEQFF
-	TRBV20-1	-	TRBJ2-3	TGCAGTGCTAGTTGGGGGGGCACAGATACGCAGTATTTT	CSASWGGTDTQYF
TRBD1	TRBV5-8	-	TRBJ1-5	TGTGCCAGCAGCCTGGGGACAGGGTTTCAGCCCCAGCATTTT	CASSLGTGFQPQHF
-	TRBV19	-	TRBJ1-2	TGTGCCAGTAGTCCCGAATGGAGAGGTGGCTACACCTTC	CASSPEWRGGYTF
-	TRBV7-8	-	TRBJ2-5	TGTGCCAGCAGCTCCACAGGGACGGCGGTGGAGACCCAGTACTTC	CASSSTGTAVETQYF
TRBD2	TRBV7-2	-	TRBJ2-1	TGTGCCAGCAGCTTAAATAGCGGGAGTGGGAATGAGCAGTTCTTC	CASSLNSGSGNEQFF
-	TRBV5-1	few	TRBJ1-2	TGCGCCAGCAGCTTGGTGGGGCCGGCAGACTATGGCTACACCTTC	CASSLVGPADYGYTF
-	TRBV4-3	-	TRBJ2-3	TGCGCCAGCAGCCAAGATCGGGGAAACACAGATACGCAGTATTTT	CASSQDRGNTDTQYF
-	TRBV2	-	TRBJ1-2	TGTGCCAGCAGCCGGGTAGGGGCTTATGGCTACACCTTC	CASSRVGAYGYTF